Detailed here is one TCR beta chain. The length of the CDR3 is 13 residues. The ends were cut back, 8 bases at V and 0 bases at J, with 8 bases in the middle. Germline V gene lookup returns CDR1 MNHNY and CDR2 SVGAGI (reference sequence). The sample belongs to a study of shared clonotypes between healthy human individuals. The healthy adult donors were HIV-negative and reported no recent acute infections or vaccinations. Naive CD4+ cells were CD45RA-selected; the remaining cells were memory. The method was immunoSEQ multiplex PCR; TCRdb's version includes in-frame clones alone and lacks a portion of them. The table records approximately 240,000 clones, approximately 70% of them present only once.

J is TRBJ1-3 and V is TRBV6-6; no definite D call. The specimen was memory CD4+ T cells sorted from blood. The subset denotes: CD45RA-negative fraction. This clonotype was sampled from a man aged 30 to 39 in good health. This chain's CDR3 is CASGRPSGNTIYF. Here the CDR3 DNA reads TGTGCCAGCGGTCGGCCCTCTGGAAACACCATATATTTT.